The clone carrying this T cell receptor (beta chain) was observed at least ten times. The CDR3 is made up of 14 amino acids. The germline V and J ends were trimmed by 0 bases and 5 bases, with 11 bases remaining between them. Germline CDR1 reads SGHKS; CDR2 reads YYEKEE (reference sequence). Preparing the TCRbeta library involved the use of unique molecular identifiers. TCRdb re-derived calls from the PCR reads in MiXCR, one entry per CDR3 protein. The table records 200,000 to 250,000 distinct CDR3 sequences, more than 10% of them present only once. The sample is drawn from a study of T-cell reconstitution after alpha-beta-depleted transplantation in children.

This clonotype was sampled from a human donor who donated a stem cell graft to a child with acute lymphoblastic leukemia. The sample was PBMCs from the stem cell graft donor, taken from the stem cell graft. The chain joins TRBV5-5 to TRBJ1-1, with D unresolved. CDR3 residues: CASSLALEWTEAFF. The CDR3 DNA sequence: TGTGCCAGCAGCTTGGCGCTGGAATGGACTGAAGCTTTCTTT.